This is a list of T cell receptor beta chains from one sample in a study of shared clonotypes between healthy human individuals. The data were produced by immunoSEQ multiplex PCR, yet TCRdb's version contains in-frame clones alone and is incomplete. The table records 700,000 to 950,000 clones, around 96% of them present only once. The sequencing input was naive CD8+ T cells sorted from blood. All receptors come from a man aged 25-45 years in good health. Both conserved end residues are part of each CDR3. D genes are given only for firm matches. Expanded clones get a size class; other rows say once, few or many, or leave the size out.

TRBJ2-7 | . | . | TRBV27 | TGTGCCAGCAGTTTATCGATCCCGGCAGGGAACTCCTACGAGCAGTACTTC | CASSLSIPAGNSYEQYF
TRBJ2-7 | TRBD2 | . | TRBV29-1 | TGCAGCGTTGAATTTAGCGGGAAGACCGGTTACGAGCAGTACTTC | CSVEFSGKTGYEQYF
TRBJ2-2 | . | . | TRBV5-4 | TGTGCCAGCAGCTTCTCCACAGGGAACACCGGGGAGCTGTTTTTT | CASSFSTGNTGELFF
TRBJ2-7 | . | . | TRBV6-5 | TGTGCCAGCAGTTACTCGGGACTGGGGCACGAGCAGTACTTC | CASSYSGLGHEQYF
TRBJ2-1 | . | . | TRBV12-2 | TGTGCAAGTCGCTTATTCCCGGAGGCAGGGGAGGTAACAAATGAGCAGTTCTTC | CASRLFPEAGEVTNEQFF
TRBJ1-5 | . | . | TRBV27 | TGTGCCAGCAGTTTCGCCGCAGGGATAAATCAGCCCCAGCATTTT | CASSFAAGINQPQHF
TRBJ2-7 | TRBD1 | once | TRBV10-2 | TGCGCCAGCAGTGAGGACAGGGCCATCTACGAGCAGTACTTC | CASSEDRAIYEQYF
TRBJ1-5 | . | . | TRBV2 | TGTGCCAGCAGTTCAGGGCTTAGCAATCAGCCCCAGCATTTT | CASSSGLSNQPQHF
TRBJ1-2 | . | . | TRBV21-1 | TGTGCCAGGAGCGACAGGGGGTACACCTTC | CARSDRGYTF
TRBJ2-7 | TRBD1 | . | TRBV11-1 | TGTGCCAGCAGCCCTCGACAGGGGGAACAACCCTCCTACGAGCAGTACTTC | CASSPRQGEQPSYEQYF
TRBJ2-1 | TRBD2 | . | TRBV27 | TGTGCCAGCAGTTTAGCGGGAGTGGGGAATGAGCAGTTCTTC | CASSLAGVGNEQFF
TRBJ2-7 | TRBD2 | . | TRBV10-3 | TGTGCCATCGAAACGGGACTAGCGGGAGGTGAGCAGTACTTC | CAIETGLAGGEQYF
TRBJ2-3 | . | . | TRBV29-1 | TGCAGCGTCAGACCGCAGAACACAGATACGCAGTATTTT | CSVRPQNTDTQYF
TRBJ2-7 | TRBD1 | . | TRBV10-2 | TGCGCCAGCAGACCGGGACAGGAGTTGTACGAGCAGTACTTC | CASRPGQELYEQYF
TRBJ1-2 | . | . | TRBV28 | TGTGCCAGCAGTTTATTCCAGGGAGGGGCATGGGGTGGCTACACCTTC | CASSLFQGGAWGGYTF
TRBJ2-1 | TRBD2 | . | TRBV27 | TGTGCCAGCAGTTTAATGGCTAGCGGGAGTTATGAGCAGTTCTTC | CASSLMASGSYEQFF
TRBJ2-7 | TRBD1 | . | TRBV5-8 | TGTGCCAGCAGCTTGCGGTGGACAGGCTCGTACGAGCAGTACTTC | CASSLRWTGSYEQYF
TRBJ2-3 | TRBD2 | . | TRBV11-3 | TGTGCCAGCAGCTCACCTAGCGGGAGGGCCGAGGGCACAGATACGCAGTATTTT | CASSSPSGRAEGTDTQYF
TRBJ2-1 | . | . | TRBV6-5 | TGTGCCAGCAGTTACCTAGGTGAGCAGTTCTTC | CASSYLGEQFF
TRBJ2-1 | . | . | TRBV15 | TGTGCCACCAGACCTCACACTAGCACAAAATACAATGAGCAGTTCTTC | CATRPHTSTKYNEQFF
TRBJ2-1 | . | . | TRBV7-9 | TGTGCCAGCAGTTCAAGAGACGAGCAGTTCTTC | CASSSRDEQFF
TRBJ2-2 | . | . | TRBV27 | TGTGCCAGCAGCTGGACAGTCACCGGGGAGCTGTTTTTT | CASSWTVTGELFF
TRBJ2-7 | TRBD1 | . | TRBV9 | TGTGCCAGCAGCGGACAGGGAAATAGATACGAGCAGTACTTC | CASSGQGNRYEQYF
TRBJ2-2 | . | . | TRBV13 | TGTGCCAGCAGTGATCTTGTGAACACCGGGGAGCTGTTTTTT | CASSDLVNTGELFF
TRBJ2-5 | . | . | TRBV29-1 | TGCAGCGTTGGTCGGTCGGGGTCCGGCCCGGAAGAGACCCAGTACTTC | CSVGRSGSGPEETQYF
TRBJ2-7 | . | . | TRBV27 | TGTGCCAGCAGTTCGTTATACGAGCAGTACTTC | CASSSLYEQYF
TRBJ2-1 | TRBD2 | . | TRBV29-1 | TGCAGCGTTGAAGGCCCAGCGGGAGGGTATGAGCAGTTCTTC | CSVEGPAGGYEQFF
TRBJ2-3 | . | . | TRBV7-8 | TGTGCCAGCAGCTTACGACTTCCTGGCACAGATACGCAGTATTTT | CASSLRLPGTDTQYF
TRBJ2-2 | . | . | TRBV6-1 | TGTGCCAGCAGTGAAGGAAACACCGGGGAGCTGTTTTTT | CASSEGNTGELFF
TRBJ2-1 | . | . | TRBV21-1 | TGTGCCAGCACCGCAACTAGCGGGAGGTCCAATGAGCAGTTCTTC | CASTATSGRSNEQFF
TRBJ2-7 | TRBD2 | . | TRBV2 | TGTGCCAGCAGTGAAGGACTAGCGGGAGTCGCCTACGAGCAGTACTTC | CASSEGLAGVAYEQYF
TRBJ1-2 | . | once | TRBV6-5 | TGTGCCAGCACCGGCTACACCTTC | CASTGYTF
TRBJ2-6 | TRBD2 | . | TRBV6-4 | TGTGCCAGCAGTGGGCTAGCGGGCTCTGGGGCCAACGTCCTGACTTTC | CASSGLAGSGANVLTF
TRBJ2-1 | . | . | TRBV7-9 | TGTGCCAGCAGCCAAACAAGTAACAATGAGCAGTTCTTC | CASSQTSNNEQFF
TRBJ2-1 | TRBD2 | once | TRBV9 | TGTGCCAGCAGCGTAAGGTCCCGACTAGCGGGAAGGAATGAGCAGTTCTTC | CASSVRSRLAGRNEQFF
TRBJ2-2 | . | . | TRBV9 | TGTGCCAGCAGCGTTGGATGGGGACGGCATCACACCGGGGAGCTGTTTTTT | CASSVGWGRHHTGELFF
TRBJ2-3 | TRBD1 | . | TRBV29-1 | TGCAGCGTTGTCCCCTCCAGGGGGCGTTACACAGATACGCAGTATTTT | CSVVPSRGRYTDTQYF
TRBJ1-2 | . | . | TRBV28 | TGTGCCAGCAGTCTCCGAGCCCGGGTCGGCTATGGCTACACCTTC | CASSLRARVGYGYTF
TRBJ2-7 | . | . | TRBV6-1 | TGTGCCAGCAGTTATCGACAGCAAACCTACGAGCAGTACTTC | CASSYRQQTYEQYF
TRBJ2-5 | . | . | TRBV2 | TGTGCCAGCAGTGAAGGTTACAGAGAGACCCAGTACTTC | CASSEGYRETQYF
TRBJ2-2 | TRBD2 | . | TRBV6-5 | TGTGCCAGCAGTTACTCGGCGGGAGGGCCCCCCGGGGAGCTGTTTTTT | CASSYSAGGPPGELFF
TRBJ2-7 | TRBD2 | once | TRBV27 | TGTGCCAGCAGTCTCGCTAGCGGAATCGCCTACGAGCAGTACTTC | CASSLASGIAYEQYF
TRBJ2-3 | . | . | TRBV4-1 | TGCGCCAGCAGCCAAGATTTGGCCACCTCCAAAGATACGCAGTATTTT | CASSQDLATSKDTQYF
TRBJ2-1 | . | . | TRBV27 | TGTGCCAGCAGTCTATATGGGAGACAGCCCGTCTTC | CASSLYGRQPVF
TRBJ2-3 | TRBD1 | . | TRBV7-9 | TGTGCCAGCAGCTTAATTCGATCGGACAGGAGCACAGATACGCAGTATTTT | CASSLIRSDRSTDTQYF
TRBJ2-3 | TRBD2 | . | TRBV6-5 | TGTGCCAGCAGCTACCTAGCGGGAGGGCCTGGAGATACGCAGTATTTT | CASSYLAGGPGDTQYF
TRBJ2-7 | . | . | TRBV4-1 | TGCGCCAGCAGCCAAGAGAGACCAGGGGACGAGCAGTACTTC | CASSQERPGDEQYF
TRBJ1-3 | TRBD1 | . | TRBV7-9 | TGTGCCAGCAGCTACAGGGGAAGTGGAAACACCATATATTTT | CASSYRGSGNTIYF